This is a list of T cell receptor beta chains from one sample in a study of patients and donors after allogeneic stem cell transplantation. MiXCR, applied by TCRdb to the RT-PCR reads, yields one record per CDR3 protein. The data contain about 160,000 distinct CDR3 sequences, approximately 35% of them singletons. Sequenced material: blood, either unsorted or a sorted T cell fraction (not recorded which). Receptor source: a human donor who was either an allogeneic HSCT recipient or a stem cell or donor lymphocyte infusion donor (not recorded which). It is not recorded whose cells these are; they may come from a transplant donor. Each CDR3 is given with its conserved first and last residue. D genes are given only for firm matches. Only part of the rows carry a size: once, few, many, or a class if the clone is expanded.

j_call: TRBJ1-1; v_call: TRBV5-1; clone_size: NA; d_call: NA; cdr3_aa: CASSLVGGGNTEAFF; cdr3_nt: TGCGCCAGCAGCTTGGTTGGGGGCGGGAACACTGAAGCTTTCTTT
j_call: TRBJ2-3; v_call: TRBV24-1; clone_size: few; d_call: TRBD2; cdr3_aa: CATTGLEGDTQYF; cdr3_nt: TGTGCCACCACGGGACTAGAGGGGGATACGCAGTATTTT
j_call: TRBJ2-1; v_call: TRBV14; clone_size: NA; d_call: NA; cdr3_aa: CASRQAGLGILGNEQFF; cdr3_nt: TGTGCCAGCAGGCAGGCGGGCCTCGGGATATTAGGGAATGAGCAGTTCTTC
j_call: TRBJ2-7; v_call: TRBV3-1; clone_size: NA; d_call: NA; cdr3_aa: CASSRGGSAYEQYF; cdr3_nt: TGTGCCAGCAGCCGCGGGGGCAGTGCCTACGAGCAGTACTTC
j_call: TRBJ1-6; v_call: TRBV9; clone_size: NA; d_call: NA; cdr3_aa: CASRGDGSPLHF; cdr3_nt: TGTGCCAGCAGGGGGGACGGATCACCCCTCCACTTT
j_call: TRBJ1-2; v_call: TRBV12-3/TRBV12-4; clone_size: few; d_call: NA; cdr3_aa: CASSLDTGSYGYTF; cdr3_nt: TGTGCCAGCAGTTTAGATACAGGGAGCTATGGCTACACCTTC
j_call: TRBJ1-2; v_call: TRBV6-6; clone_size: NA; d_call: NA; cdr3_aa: CASSPTPWGGYTF; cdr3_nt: TGTGCCAGCAGCCCGACCCCTTGGGGTGGCTACACCTTC
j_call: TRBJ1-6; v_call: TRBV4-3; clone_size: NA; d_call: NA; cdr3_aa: CASSQEHLNSPLHF; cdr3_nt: TGCGCCAGCAGCCAAGAACACCTTAATTCACCCCTCCACTTT
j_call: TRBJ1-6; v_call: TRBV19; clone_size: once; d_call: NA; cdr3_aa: CASSISFSYNSPLHF; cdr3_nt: TGTGCCAGTAGTATCTCCTTCTCCTATAATTCACCCCTCCACTTT
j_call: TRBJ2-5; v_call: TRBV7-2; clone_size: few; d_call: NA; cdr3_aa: CASSLVGQTQYF; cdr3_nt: TGTGCCAGCAGCTTAGTTGGGCAGACCCAGTACTTC
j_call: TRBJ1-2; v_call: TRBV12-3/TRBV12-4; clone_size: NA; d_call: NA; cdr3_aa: CASTMGWAIGYTF; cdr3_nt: TGTGCCAGCACGATGGGTTGGGCTATTGGCTACACCTTC
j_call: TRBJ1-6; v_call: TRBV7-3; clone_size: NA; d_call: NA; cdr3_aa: CASSPGPTSPLHF; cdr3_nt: TGTGCCAGCAGCCCCGGACCGACTTCACCCCTCCACTTT
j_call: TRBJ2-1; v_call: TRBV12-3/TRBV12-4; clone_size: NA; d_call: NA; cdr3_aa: CASSLGEGFHNEQFF; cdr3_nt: TGTGCCAGCAGTTTAGGAGAGGGGTTCCACAATGAGCAGTTCTTC
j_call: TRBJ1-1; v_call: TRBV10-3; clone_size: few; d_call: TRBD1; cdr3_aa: CAISEATGVRANTEVFF; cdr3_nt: TGTGCCATCAGTGAGGCAACAGGGGTTAGGGCGAACACTGAAGTTTTCTTT
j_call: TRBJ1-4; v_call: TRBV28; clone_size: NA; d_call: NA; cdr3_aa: CASSPSGVGGKLFF; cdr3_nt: TGTGCCAGCAGTCCATCAGGGGTGGGGGGAAAACTGTTTTTT
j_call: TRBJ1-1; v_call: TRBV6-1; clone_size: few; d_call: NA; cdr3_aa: CASSSPQAFF; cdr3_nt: TGTGCCAGCAGTTCTCCACAAGCTTTCTTT
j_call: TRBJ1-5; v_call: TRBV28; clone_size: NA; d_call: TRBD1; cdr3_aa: CASLQGFWDQPQHF; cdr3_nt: TGTGCCAGTCTACAGGGGTTTTGGGATCAGCCCCAGCATTTT
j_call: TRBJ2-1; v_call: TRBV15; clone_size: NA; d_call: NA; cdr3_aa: CATSRDGWEQFF; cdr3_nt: TGTGCCACCAGCAGAGATGGGTGGGAGCAGTTCTTC
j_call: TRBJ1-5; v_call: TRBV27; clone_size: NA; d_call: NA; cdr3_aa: CASSSVNNQPQHF; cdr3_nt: TGTGCCAGCAGTTCGGTGAATAATCAGCCCCAGCATTTT
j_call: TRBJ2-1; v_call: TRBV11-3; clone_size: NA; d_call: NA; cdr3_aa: CASTLRISENEQFF; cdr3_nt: TGTGCCAGCACCCTACGGATATCCGAAAATGAGCAGTTCTTC
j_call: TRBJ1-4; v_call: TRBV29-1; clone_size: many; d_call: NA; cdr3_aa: CSVEANEKLFF; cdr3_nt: TGCAGCGTTGAGGCTAATGAAAAACTGTTTTTT
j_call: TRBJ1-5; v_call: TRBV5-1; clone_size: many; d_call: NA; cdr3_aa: CASSLTPQGGNQPQHF; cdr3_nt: TGCGCCAGCAGCTTAACACCACAGGGCGGCAATCAGCCCCAGCATTTT
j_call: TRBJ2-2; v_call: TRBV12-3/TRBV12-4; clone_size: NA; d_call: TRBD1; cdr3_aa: CASSLAGGADTGELFF; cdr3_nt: TGTGCCAGCAGTTTAGCAGGGGGCGCAGACACCGGGGAGCTGTTTTTT
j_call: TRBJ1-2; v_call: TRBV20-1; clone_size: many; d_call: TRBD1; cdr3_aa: CSAAGQSDGYTF; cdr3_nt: TGCAGTGCGGCGGGACAGAGCGATGGCTACACCTTC
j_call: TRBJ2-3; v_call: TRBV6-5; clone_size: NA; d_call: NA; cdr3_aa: CASSYRVGSVTDTQYF; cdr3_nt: TGTGCCAGCAGTTACCGCGTAGGGTCGGTCACAGATACGCAGTATTTT
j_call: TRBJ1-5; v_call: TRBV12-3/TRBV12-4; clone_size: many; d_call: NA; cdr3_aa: CASSSRRGANQPQHF; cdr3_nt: TGTGCCAGCAGCTCCCGCCGGGGCGCGAATCAGCCCCAGCATTTT
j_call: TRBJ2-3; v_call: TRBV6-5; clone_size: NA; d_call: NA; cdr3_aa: CATSRGAQGADTQYF; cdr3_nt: TGTGCCACCTCCAGGGGAGCGCAAGGAGCAGATACGCAGTATTTT